The rows below give T cell receptor beta chains drawn from one sample of a study of control samples from healthy donors and cancer patients. Sequencing used immunoSEQ multiplex PCR; TCRdb keeps in-frame clones, though not all of them. Altogether around 100,000 clones are present, about 91% being singletons, with the ten largest covering about 2.5%. Sequenced input: blood. These TCRs come from a young woman in good health. Both conserved end residues are part of each CDR3. Each record gives: V gene, D gene, clone size, J gene, CDR3 protein, CDR3 DNA. A D gene is named only where the DNA matches it firmly. A row's size may be missing; if present it is once, few, many or a size class.

v_gene: TRBV10-1; d_gene: .; abundance: .; j_gene: TRBJ1-6; CDR3aa: CASSEIFGNSPLHF; CDR3nt: TGCGCCAGCAGTGAGATTTTCGGGAATTCACCCCTCCACTTT
v_gene: TRBV4-1; d_gene: TRBD2; abundance: .; j_gene: TRBJ2-7; CDR3aa: CASGDGGAYEQYF; CDR3nt: TGCGCCAGCGGGGATGGGGGGGCCTACGAGCAGTACTTC
v_gene: TRBV5-1; d_gene: .; abundance: .; j_gene: TRBJ1-5; CDR3aa: CASSLAGLGNQPQHF; CDR3nt: TGCGCCAGCAGCTTGGCTGGGCTCGGCAATCAGCCCCAGCATTTT
v_gene: TRBV6-5; d_gene: TRBD2; abundance: .; j_gene: TRBJ2-5; CDR3aa: CASSYESSGAGETQYF; CDR3nt: TGTGCCAGCAGTTACGAGTCTAGCGGGGCAGGAGAGACCCAGTACTTC
v_gene: TRBV9; d_gene: TRBD2; abundance: once; j_gene: TRBJ2-1; CDR3aa: CASSRGGSGGAYEQFF; CDR3nt: TGTGCCAGCAGCCGTGGTGGTAGCGGGGGGGCCTATGAGCAGTTCTTC
v_gene: TRBV19; d_gene: TRBD1; abundance: once; j_gene: TRBJ1-1; CDR3aa: CASSSGTVQVGTEAFF; CDR3nt: TGTGCCAGTAGTTCCGGGACAGTCCAGGTAGGGACTGAAGCTTTCTTT
v_gene: TRBV4-2; d_gene: .; abundance: .; j_gene: TRBJ1-2; CDR3aa: CASSQDGTGHRSFGYTF; CDR3nt: TGTGCCAGCAGCCAAGACGGTACGGGGCACAGGTCTTTCGGCTACACCTTC
v_gene: TRBV19; d_gene: .; abundance: .; j_gene: TRBJ1-2; CDR3aa: CASSPRGGRGGYTF; CDR3nt: TGTGCCAGTAGTCCCCGAGGGGGGCGCGGGGGCTACACCTTC
v_gene: TRBV7-9; d_gene: .; abundance: .; j_gene: TRBJ1-1; CDR3aa: CASSLVSRVSTEAFF; CDR3nt: TGTGCCAGCAGCTTAGTCTCGAGGGTTAGCACTGAAGCTTTCTTT
v_gene: TRBV29-1; d_gene: .; abundance: .; j_gene: TRBJ1-2; CDR3aa: CSALPVDYGYTF; CDR3nt: TGCAGCGCGTTGCCGGTCGACTATGGCTACACCTTC
v_gene: TRBV19; d_gene: .; abundance: .; j_gene: TRBJ1-1; CDR3aa: CASSIDRGAAEAFF; CDR3nt: TGTGCCAGTAGTATAGATCGGGGGGCGGCTGAAGCTTTCTTT
v_gene: TRBV7-3; d_gene: .; abundance: once; j_gene: TRBJ2-7; CDR3aa: CASSPGGYEQYF; CDR3nt: TGTGCCAGCAGCCCAGGAGGGTACGAGCAGTACTTC
v_gene: TRBV11-2; d_gene: TRBD1; abundance: .; j_gene: TRBJ2-3; CDR3aa: CASSTWTGLVTDTQYF; CDR3nt: TGTGCCAGCAGCACCTGGACAGGGCTAGTCACAGATACGCAGTATTTT
v_gene: TRBV11-3; d_gene: TRBD1; abundance: once; j_gene: TRBJ1-1; CDR3aa: CASSPRTGGSTEAFF; CDR3nt: TGTGCCAGCAGCCCCAGGACAGGGGGGAGCACTGAAGCTTTCTTT
v_gene: TRBV5-1; d_gene: TRBD1; abundance: few; j_gene: TRBJ1-2; CDR3aa: CASSFGTGSSGYTF; CDR3nt: TGCGCCAGCAGCTTCGGGACAGGGTCGTCGGGCTACACCTTC
v_gene: TRBV30; d_gene: TRBD1; abundance: .; j_gene: TRBJ1-5; CDR3aa: CAWSKPQGAGGNQPQHF; CDR3nt: TGTGCCTGGAGTAAGCCCCAGGGGGCTGGGGGCAATCAGCCCCAGCATTTT